Listed here are 19 T cell receptor beta chains from one sample, sequenced in a study of post-analysis software for immune sequencing data (dated by TCRdb to between 2014 and 2016). Results and caveats for the whole study, not just this receptor: Four to six TRBV segments, including TRBV5-6, TRBV5-1 and TRBV20-1, were significantly more frequent in patients than controls.

Library generation was performed with PCR. Data came from an Illumina HiSeq 2500. To reduce PCR and sequencing biases, unique molecular identifiers were incorporated into the TCR beta cDNA libraries. In TCRdb, the public reads were trimmed at Q25 with fastp and aligned with MiXCR, with productive beta chains retained. All rows with the same CDR3 protein become a single entry with the most common DNA and genes. The sample contains roughly 800,000 distinct CDR3 sequences, 25% to 30% of them found a single time. Approximately 0.6% of the sample is taken by the ten largest. Their antigens remain unidentified. The sequenced sample consisted of blood. All receptors come from a girl under 18 with multiple sclerosis.

This clonotype showed up just a few times. The gene calls are TRBV15 and TRBJ2-1; TRBD2 matches at 11 bases. From germline, CDR1 is LNHNV and CDR2 YYDKDF (reference sequence). Trimming at V came to 2 bases and at J to 7 bases, leaving 7 bases not matched to a gene. The CDR3 has 16 residues. CDR3 nucleotides: TGTGCCACCAGCAGATTTAGCGGGGGGGCTTTTAATGAGCAGTTCTTC. Protein product: CATSRFSGGAFNEQFF.

The chain recombines TRBV3-1 with TRBJ2-6; 7 nucleotides align to TRBD1. The CDR3 contains 18 residues. Germline lookup yields CDR1 LGHDT and CDR2 YNNKEL (reference sequence). V dropped 1 base and J dropped 4; count of bases not matched to a gene: 10. In nucleotides, the CDR3 is TGTGCCAGCAGCCAAGTTCCGCAGGGGACAGCCGGGGCCAACGTCCTGACTTTC. It encodes CASSQVPQGTAGANVLTF.

This clonotype was observed a handful of times. The chain has TRBV3-1 and TRBJ2-7; 12 bases fit TRBD2. Germline V gene sequence: CDR1 LGHDT, CDR2 YNNKEL (reference sequence). This CDR3 is built from 14 residues. J gave up 11 bases and V 1 base, and 6 bases lay outside the gene matches. This CDR3 reads CASSQGTSGGLEYF. CDR3 DNA sequence: TGTGCCAGCAGCCAAGGAACTAGCGGGGGGCTAGAGTACTTC.

In its sample, this clonotype was seen a few times. The chain combines TRBV12-3 or TRBV12-4 with TRBJ2-3; 9 bases are a match to TRBD1. There are 18 residues in the CDR3. Trimming at V came to 6 bases and at J to 4 bases, leaving 17 bases not matched to a gene. CDR3 DNA sequence: TGTGCCAGCAGCCCAGGGCTCGGAGGGACAGGGAAGGCAGATACGCAGTATTTT. It is translated as CASSPGLGGTGKADTQYF.

This rearrangement joins TRBV20-1 to TRBJ2-1; 7 bases are shared with TRBD2. Trimming cost V 1 base and J 7 bases; bases outside gene matches: 10. The CDR3 length is 15 residues. CDR1 is DFQATT, CDR2 SNEGSKA, per germline (reference sequence). CDR3 amino acids: CSARGGLVGSNEQFF. The DNA of the CDR3 is TGCAGTGCTAGAGGAGGACTAGTGGGGTCGAATGAGCAGTTCTTC.

This clonotype came up a few times. The V call is TRBV7-2, the J call TRBJ2-1, with D perhaps TRBD2 (6 bases). Trimming pared 8 bases from V and 6 bases from J, leaving 17 bases between. Per the germline V gene, CDR1 is SGHTA and CDR2 is FQGNSA. This CDR3 is 14 amino acids long. The CDR3 DNA reads TGTGCCAGCCGGACTATCAGCGGTTGCAATGAGCAGTTCTTC. Its translation: CASRTISGCNEQFF. The full variable domain, its missing parts supplied by reference TRBV7-2 and TRBJ2-1, is GAGVSQSPSNKVTEKGKDVELRCDPISGHTALYWYRQSLGQGLEFLIYFQGNSAPDKSGLPSDRFSAERTGGSVSTLTIQRTQQEDSAVYLCASRTISGCNEQFFGPGTRLTVL.

This clonotype came up a few times. The gene calls are TRBV20-1 and TRBJ2-3; 13 positions agree with TRBD2. J lost 6 bases, V lost 5 bases, and 14 bases had no gene match. The length of the CDR3 is 17 residues. The germline V gene has CDR1 DFQATT and CDR2 SNEGSKA (reference sequence). The CDR3 protein is CSASGGLAGSDLDTQYF. The DNA for the CDR3 is TGCAGTGCTTCTGGGGGACTAGCGGGAAGCGATTTGGATACGCAGTATTTT.

This clonotype showed up just a few times. V and J are TRBV5-6 and TRBJ2-7; a weak D match, TRBD1 (6 bases). The V gene's germline CDR1 is SGHDT and CDR2 YYEEEE. V dropped 4 bases and J dropped 2 bases, with 16 bases sitting between them. The CDR3 totals 15 residues. CDR3 DNA sequence: TGTGCCAGCAGCAAGGGGGACGGGCCCACCTACGAGCAGTACTTC. It translates to CASSKGDGPTYEQYF.

The V and J genes are TRBV11-2 and TRBJ2-6; TRBD1 agrees at 12 bases. Germline trimming cut 4 bases from V and 9 bases from J; bases unmatched to any gene: 13. Germline-derived CDR1 and CDR2 are SGHAT and FQNNGV. The CDR3 is 18 amino acids. The CDR3 reads CASSSPFRDRGLGNVLTF. DNA for the CDR3: TGTGCCAGCAGCTCGCCATTCCGGGACAGGGGGCTTGGCAACGTCCTGACTTTC.

This clonotype was observed at least ten times. V and J are TRBV29-1 and TRBJ2-5, with a weak D call TRBD1 (6 bases). The CDR3 has 13 residues. The ends were cut back, 6 bases at V and 2 bases at J, with 13 bases in the middle. From germline, CDR1 is SQVTM and CDR2 ANQGSEA. The CDR3 region is CSVPGTPQETQYF. CDR3 sequence (DNA): TGCAGCGTGCCCGGGACACCTCAAGAGACCCAGTACTTC.

A note on this clonotype: At one boundary the junction diverges from the germline segment, which might be a read error. J is TRBJ1-1 and V is TRBV7-2, with TRBD1 as a possible D gene (6 bases). Germline assignment: CDR1 SGHTA and CDR2 FQGNSA. This CDR3 spans 15 amino acids. The CDR3 coding sequence is TGTGCCAGCAGCAGAACAGGGTTAGGGAACACTGACGCTTTCTTT. Its translation: CASSRTGLGNTDAFF. Based on the CDR3 plus reference TRBV7-2 and TRBJ1-1, the full variable domain is GAGVSQSPSNKVTEKGKDVELRCDPISGHTALYWYRQSLGQGLEFLIYFQGNSAPDKSGLPSDRFSAERTGGSVSTLTIQRTQQEDSAVYLCASSRTGLGNTDAFFGQGTRLTVV.

This sequence joins TRBV29-1 and TRBJ1-2, with TRBD1 as a possible D gene (5 bases). The V end was cut by 2 bases, the J end by 4 bases, with 14 bases between. The CDR3 runs 14 residues. Germline V lookup: CDR1 SQVTM, CDR2 ANQGSEA. The CDR3 spells CSVERQGGGYGYTF. The CDR3 nucleotides are TGCAGCGTTGAACGGCAGGGCGGAGGCTATGGCTACACCTTC.

This clonotype was counted ten times or more. This chain joins TRBV4-1 and TRBJ2-5, with a possible D match to TRBD2 (6 bases). V was pared by 0 bases and J by 4 bases, with 18 bases between. The CDR3 is made up of 17 amino acids. Germline V gene data show CDR1 as MGHRA and CDR2 as YSYEKL. The CDR3 reads CASSQDVGGAGGETQYF. The DNA for the CDR3 is TGCGCCAGCAGCCAAGACGTTGGAGGAGCGGGCGGAGAGACCCAGTACTTC.

The rearrangement links TRBV10-2 to TRBJ2-5; D ambiguous. Germline CDR1 reads WSHSY; CDR2 reads SAAADI. The CDR3 spans 11 residues. Trimming took off 7 bases at V and 3 bases at J, with 6 bases between the two ends. The CDR3 protein is CASTAKETQYF. The CDR3 DNA reads TGCGCCAGCACGGCGAAAGAGACCCAGTACTTC.

The gene calls are TRBV5-5 and TRBJ2-5; possibly TRBD2 for D (6 bases). The CDR3 totals 16 residues. CDR1 is SGHKS, CDR2 YYEKEE, per germline (reference sequence). V lost 4 bases and J 0 bases, leaving 16 bases between the germline ends. DNA for the CDR3: TGTGCCAGCAGCCCCGGAGGGAAGCGGTACCAAGAGACCCAGTACTTC. It encodes CASSPGGKRYQETQYF.

This clonotype was found a few times. J is TRBJ2-1 and V is TRBV7-9, with 10 positions matching TRBD2. The germline gives CDR1 SEHNR, CDR2 FQNEAQ (reference sequence). This CDR3 is 16 amino acids long. With V trimmed by 4 bases and J by 5 bases, 8 bases remained unmatched. The CDR3, as DNA: TGTGCCAGCAGCTCCACTAGCGGGGCTTCGGACAATGAGCAGTTCTTC. It encodes CASSSTSGASDNEQFF. The entire variable domain, with the rest obtained from reference TRBV7-9 and TRBJ2-1, is as follows: DTGVSQNPRHKITKRGQNVTFRCDPISEHNRLYWYRQTLGQGPEFLTYFQNEAQLEKSRLLSDRFSAERPKGSFSTLEIQRTEQGDSAMYLCASSSTSGASDNEQFFGPGTRLTVL.

V usage is TRBV18 and J usage is TRBJ1-4; no clear D. The CDR3 runs 15 residues. The V gene's germline CDR1 is KGHSH and CDR2 LQKENI. V was clipped by 3 bases and J by 8 bases, with 16 bases between them. The CDR3 protein is CASSPARQVAEKLFF. CDR3 sequence (DNA): TGTGCCAGCTCACCTGCCAGGCAGGTTGCGGAAAAACTGTTTTTT.

The chain carries TRBV29-1 and TRBJ1-1; D may be TRBD1 (5 bases). V lost 4 bases to trimming and J lost 7 bases, with 13 bases between them. The CDR3 length is 12 residues. Germline V CDR1 and CDR2: SQVTM, ANQGSEA. CDR3 nucleotides: TGCAGCGTTGCCAGGGTTGGGGGTGAAGCTTTCTTT. It encodes CSVARVGGEAFF.

The genes are TRBV6-2 or TRBV6-3 and TRBJ2-1, with D perhaps TRBD2 (5 bases). V was shortened by 0 bases and J by 9 bases, with 9 bases between the two germline ends. The germline V gene has CDR1 MNHEY and CDR2 SVGEGT. The CDR3 spans 13 residues. The DNA for the CDR3 is TGTGCCAGCAGTTACTCCCCCGCGGGTGAGCAGTTCTTC. This translates into CASSYSPAGEQFF.